This passage covers 12 T cell receptor beta chains from one sample sequenced in a study of T cell responses to AZD1222 COVID-19 vaccine. The repertoire was sequenced with immunoSEQ multiplex PCR; TCRdb's copy has only in-frame clones and lacks some. The sample lists roughly 200,000 clones, around 90% occurring once. Material: peripheral blood, obtained on day 0 of AZD1222 vaccination. The receptors shown here come from an adult in good health.

This clone has just a few counts. The chain combines TRBV29-1 with TRBJ1-1; possibly TRBD1 for D (5 bases). This CDR3 has 14 residues. Germline V gene data show CDR1 as SQVTM and CDR2 as ANQGSEA. The V end was cut by 3 bases, the J end by 4 bases, with 15 bases between. The CDR3 region has the DNA TGCAGCGTTGACCCCATCGGGGGAACCACTGAAGCTTTCTTT. It specifies CSVDPIGGTTEAFF.

V is TRBV4-3 and J is TRBJ2-2, with D perhaps matching TRBD1 (6 bases). CDR1 is LGHNA and CDR2 is YSLEER in the germline V gene. This CDR3 is built from 14 residues. The V end was cut by 1 base, the J end by 6 bases, with 9 bases between. CDR3: CASSQGAGAGELFF. The CDR3 DNA sequence: TGCGCCAGCAGCCAAGGCGCAGGGGCCGGGGAGCTGTTTTTT.

The chain combines TRBV7-6 with TRBJ2-2; 8 bases are a match to TRBD2. Germline CDR1 reads SGHVS; CDR2 reads FNYEAQ. The CDR3 totals 17 residues. Losses at the gene ends were 4 bases for V and 1 base for J; bases not matched to a gene: 8. The CDR3 protein is CASSSSRSGGNTGELFF. Here the CDR3 DNA reads TGTGCCAGCAGCTCCTCTCGAAGCGGGGGGAACACCGGGGAGCTGTTTTTT.

V usage is TRBV5-6 and J usage is TRBJ2-7, with D perhaps TRBD1 (6 bases). Germline V gene sequence: CDR1 SGHDT, CDR2 YYEEEE. The CDR3 consists of 15 residues. V gave up 5 bases and J gave up 5 bases, with 20 bases separating them. CDR3 DNA: TGTGCCAGCAGGCCGACACTGCAGGGGTTTCACGAGCAGTACTTC. As protein: CASRPTLQGFHEQYF.

The chain couples TRBV28 to TRBJ2-7, with 15 bases identical to TRBD2. The CDR3 has 15 amino acids. Germline assignment: CDR1 MDHEN and CDR2 SYDVKM. V lost 7 bases, J lost 5 bases, and 6 bases stayed unmatched. CDR3: CASTRTSGGANEQYF. Written as DNA, the CDR3 is TGTGCCAGCACCCGGACTAGCGGGGGGGCCAACGAGCAGTACTTC.

The chain employs TRBV7-2 and TRBJ2-3; D is ambiguous. Trimming stripped 3 bases from V and 4 bases from J, with 8 bases between. CDR1 is SGHTA, CDR2 FQGNSA, per germline. This CDR3 spans 13 amino acids. CDR3 protein: CASSLFGSDTQYF. The CDR3 bases are TGTGCCAGCAGCTTGTTCGGTTCAGATACGCAGTATTTT.

The chain couples TRBV19 to TRBJ1-1; 7 bases agree with TRBD1. Per germline, CDR1 LNHDA and CDR2 SQIVND (reference sequence). Trimming removed 2 bases from V and 0 bases from J; junction bases left unmatched: 3. The length of the CDR3 is 15 residues. DNA of the CDR3: TGTGCCAGTAGTATACTTGACAGGGTGAACACTGAAGCTTTCTTT. Its translation is CASSILDRVNTEAFF.

The sample holds a few counts of this clone. This sequence joins TRBV2 and TRBJ2-7, with TRBD2 matching over 7 bases. Looked up from germline, CDR1 is SNHLY and CDR2 is FYNNEI. The CDR3 is 12 residues long. The ends lost 7 bases at V and 5 bases at J; junction bases unmatched: 5. CDR3 sequence reads: CASNGGMNEQYF. Here the CDR3 DNA reads TGTGCCAGCAACGGGGGGATGAACGAGCAGTACTTC.

The chain combines TRBV29-1 with TRBJ2-1, with TRBD2 identical over 11 bases. The CDR3 covers 15 residues. CDR1 and CDR2 (germline): SQVTM, ANQGSEA. Trimming cost V 3 bases and J 0 bases; bases outside gene matches: 1. CDR3 DNA sequence: TGCAGCGTTGACACTAGCGGGAGCTCCTACAATGAGCAGTTCTTC. Its translation is CSVDTSGSSYNEQFF.

The gene calls are TRBV6-2 or TRBV6-3 and TRBJ2-7; D perhaps matches TRBD2 (7 bases). The ends were cut back, 5 bases at V and 7 bases at J, with 18 bases in the middle. The CDR3 length is 14 residues. CDR1 and CDR2 from the germline V gene are MNHEY and SVGEGT. In nucleotides, the CDR3 is TGTGCCAGCAGTCCCAAGGGGGGGGTAGAGGAGCAGTACTTC. It yields the protein CASSPKGGVEEQYF.

This chain uses TRBV28 with TRBJ1-6; D not resolved. V lost 8 bases and J 7 bases, leaving 12 bases between the germline ends. The germline CDR1 and CDR2 sequences are MDHEN and SYDVKM. This CDR3 is built from 13 residues. CDR3 DNA: TGTGCCAGCGGGCCCGGGGTCAATTCACCCCTCCACTTT. This sequence encodes CASGPGVNSPLHF.

This clone has ten or more counts. The chain uses TRBV19 and TRBJ1-5; D unresolved. Germline loops: CDR1 LNHDA, CDR2 SQIVND (reference sequence). The CDR3 spans 11 residues. V was pared by 4 bases and J by 8 bases, with 6 bases between. CDR3: CASSNMEPQHF. The CDR3 DNA sequence: TGTGCCAGTAGTAACATGGAGCCCCAGCATTTT.